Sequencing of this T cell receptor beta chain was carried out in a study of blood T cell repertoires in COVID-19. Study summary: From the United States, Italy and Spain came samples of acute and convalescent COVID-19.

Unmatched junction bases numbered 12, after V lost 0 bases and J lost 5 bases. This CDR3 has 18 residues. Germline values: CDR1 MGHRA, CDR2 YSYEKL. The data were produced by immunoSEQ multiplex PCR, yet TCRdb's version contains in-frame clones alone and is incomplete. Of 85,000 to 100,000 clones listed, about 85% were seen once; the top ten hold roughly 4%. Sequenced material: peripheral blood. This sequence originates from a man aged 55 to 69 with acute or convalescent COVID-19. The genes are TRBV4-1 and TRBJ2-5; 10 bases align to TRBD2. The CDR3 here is CASSQDILSGRAGETQYF. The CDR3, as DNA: TGCGCCAGCAGCCAAGATATCCTAAGCGGGAGGGCCGGGGAGACCCAGTACTTC.